Shown below are 23 T cell receptor beta chains from a single sample sequenced in a study of blood T cells in healthy people across ages. The use of a sample-barcoded 5' primer and a J-beta primer mix characterized a second PCR of roughly 6 to 11 cycles. TCRdb ran MiXCR on the 5' RACE reads and lists one entry per CDR3 protein. Seen here are roughly 680,000 distinct CDR3 sequences, approximately 52% observed once, and the top ten hold roughly 13%. Material: blood. Receptors were obtained from a woman of 80 years or more in good health.

The chain recombines TRBV30 with TRBJ1-4; D unclear. The ends were cut back, 4 bases at V and 4 bases at J, with 16 bases in the middle. From germline, CDR1 is GTSNPN and CDR2 SVGIG (reference sequence). The CDR3 has 15 residues. The CDR3 sequence is CAWIEGRSDNEKLFF. DNA of the CDR3: TGTGCCTGGATCGAAGGACGGTCCGATAATGAAAAACTGTTTTTT.

A note on this clonotype: This may stem from a read error, because a much larger clone lies one nucleotide away. The V call is TRBV20-1, the J call TRBJ1-2, with TRBD1 as a possible D gene (5 bases). Germline V gene sequence: CDR1 DFQATT, CDR2 SNEGSKA (reference sequence). Trimming took off 1 base at V and 4 bases at J, with 13 bases between the two ends. This CDR3 has 14 amino acids. The DNA for the CDR3 is TGCAGTGCTAGAGGCCCACAGGAGATCTATGGCTACACCTTC. Protein product: CSARGPQEIYGYTF.

Remarks on this clonotype: One junction end does not reproduce the germline sequence, and a read error may be involved. V is TRBV3-1 and J is TRBJ1-5, with 8 bases that match TRBD1. The CDR3 is made up of 15 amino acids. The germline gives CDR1 LGHDT, CDR2 YNNKEL (reference sequence). CDR3 in DNA: TGTGCCAGCAGCCAAGGGGGGACAGGTAATCAGCCCCTGCATTTT. This encodes CASSQGGTGNQPLHF.

This clonotype was picked up a small number of times. The chain links TRBV5-1 to TRBJ1-1; 7 bases agree with TRBD1. The CDR3 runs 15 residues. Trimming cost V 4 bases and J 5 bases; bases outside gene matches: 11. The V gene's germline CDR1 is SGHRS and CDR2 YFSETQ. For the CDR3, the DNA is TGCGCCAGCAGCAACCGAGCGACAGGGCAAACTGAAGCTTTCTTT. The encoded protein is CASSNRATGQTEAFF.

Points on this clonotype: A read error may be the cause here, since a much bigger clone is one base away. The V gene is TRBV20-1, the J gene TRBJ1-2; D is perhaps TRBD1 (6 bases). Between the trimmed V and J ends, which lost 1 base and 8 bases, there was a span of 11 bases. The CDR3 has 12 residues. Germline CDR1 DFQATT, CDR2 SNEGSKA (reference sequence). CDR3 protein: CSARVGGRGYTF. The CDR3 DNA follows: TGCAGTGCTAGAGTAGGGGGTAGGGGCTACACCTTC.

The chain combines TRBV7-2 with TRBJ2-1, with 7 bases that match TRBD1. This CDR3 region has 13 residues. With 1 base clipped from V and 9 bases from J, the junction kept 3 bases outside the gene matches. CDR1 is SGHTA and CDR2 is FQGNSA in the germline V gene. The CDR3 DNA sequence: TGTGCCAGCAGCTTAGGTAACAGGGGTGAGCAGTTCTTC. This codes for CASSLGNRGEQFF.

About this clonotype: Given a much more abundant clone one base away, this may be a read error. This chain uses TRBV12-3 or TRBV12-4 with TRBJ2-3; D uncertain. The V gene lost 7 bases and the J gene lost 5 bases, with 10 bases spanning the gap. CDR3 length: 12 amino acids. The CDR3 DNA reads TGTGCCAGCAACCCAGCTATAGATACGCAGTATTTT. This encodes CASNPAIDTQYF.

J is TRBJ1-2 and V is TRBV7-9; 7 bases are shared with TRBD1. Germline V gives CDR1 SEHNR, CDR2 FQNEAQ (reference sequence). V was clipped by 4 bases and J by 7 bases; unmatched bases: 9. The CDR3 covers 14 residues. Here the CDR3 reads CASSSTRQGTGYTF. Written as DNA, the CDR3 is TGTGCCAGCAGCTCTACAAGACAGGGAACTGGCTACACCTTC.

This clonotype has only a few counts. A read error may explain this, as a much larger clone is one base away. The chain links TRBV29-1 to TRBJ2-5, with D possibly TRBD2 on 5 matching bases. The germline V gene has CDR1 SQVTM and CDR2 ANQGSEA. Deletions cut 4 bases from V and 1 base from J, with 13 bases between. There are 14 residues in the CDR3. CDR3 nucleotides: TGCAGCGTTGTTGCCGGACTGACCCAAGAGACCCAGTACTTC. It encodes CSVVAGLTQETQYF.

The chain has TRBV2 and TRBJ1-1; D remains unclear. This CDR3 is built from 10 residues. V lost 11 bases and J lost 8, with 12 bases in between. Germline V gives CDR1 SNHLY, CDR2 FYNNEI. CDR3 DNA sequence: TGTGCCGACATGGATGGGGAAGCTTTCTTT. Translation gives CADMDGEAFF.

The rearrangement uses TRBV27 and TRBJ2-3; a weak D match, TRBD2 (5 bases). V was trimmed by 5 bases and J by 5 bases, leaving 11 bases between them. Germline V CDR1 and CDR2: MNHEY, SMNVEV (reference sequence). The CDR3 totals 13 residues. The CDR3 loop reads CASSIREKDTQYF. DNA for the CDR3: TGTGCCAGCAGTATCCGGGAAAAAGATACGCAGTATTTT.

The rearrangement joins TRBV28 to TRBJ2-1, with a weak D call TRBD2 (6 bases). The end of the DNA aligns better with TRBJ2-7, so the J call may be wrong. The CDR3 totals 14 residues. Germline values: CDR1 MDHEN, CDR2 SYDVKM. The CDR3 loop reads CAASGGQAYNEQYF. CDR3 sequence (DNA): TGTGCCGCCTCCGGAGGGCAGGCCTACAATGAGCAGTACTTC.

The chain joins TRBV28 to TRBJ1-5, with TRBD1 as a possible D gene (5 bases). The CDR3 is 13 amino acids. In germline, CDR1 is MDHEN, CDR2 SYDVKM. Trimming shortened V by 9 bases and J by 5 bases, and 14 bases separated the two germline ends. The CDR3 is CASYRPSDQPQHF. CDR3 coding DNA: TGTGCCAGTTACAGGCCCTCGGATCAGCCCCAGCATTTT. The full variable domain, with the rest looked up from reference TRBV28 and TRBJ1-5, is DVKVTQSSRYLVKRTGEKVFLECVQDMDHENMFWYRQDPGLGLRLIYFSYDVKMKEKGDIPEGYSVSREKKERFSLILESASTNQTSMYLCASYRPSDQPQHFGDGTRLSIL.

The V call is TRBV4-1, the J call TRBJ2-1; 13 bases are shared with TRBD2. The CDR3 sequence is 19 residues long. The trim removed 1 base at V and 8 bases at J, leaving 14 bases unmatched. The germline CDR1 and CDR2 sequences are MGHRA and YSYEKL. The CDR3 nucleotides read TGCGCCAGCAGCCAAGGGGGACTAGCGGGGTACTTCTCAATGGATGAGCAGTTCTTC. It codes for CASSQGGLAGYFSMDEQFF.

This clonotype was observed a few times. The chain uses TRBV12-3 or TRBV12-4 and TRBJ2-3; a weak D match, TRBD1 (5 bases). CDR3 length equals 15 residues. Trimming cost V 6 bases and J 0 bases, with 13 bases left between them. The DNA of the CDR3 is TGTGCCAGCAGGATCTCAGGGTCTAGCACAGATACGCAGTATTTT. Translating gives CASRISGSSTDTQYF.

This clonotype appeared many times. The genes are TRBV7-2 and TRBJ2-5; D might be TRBD1 (6 bases). CDR1 SGHTA and CDR2 FQGNSA come from the germline V gene. The CDR3 extends over 15 amino acids. The V end was cut by 2 bases, the J end by 7 bases, with 17 bases between. The CDR3 region has the DNA TGTGCCAGCAGCTTAACCATTTTACAGGGCCGGACCCAGTACTTC. This sequence encodes CASSLTILQGRTQYF.

Of note for this clonotype: A much larger clone is a single base away; this may be a read error. The chain couples TRBV15 to TRBJ2-3; the D gene is possibly TRBD2 (5 bases). The CDR3 totals 15 residues. In germline, CDR1 is LNHNV, CDR2 YYDKDF (reference sequence). Deletions cut 2 bases from V and 4 bases from J, with 13 bases between. The CDR3 protein is CATSRTLADADTQYF. CDR3 nucleotides: TGTGCCACCAGCAGAACTCTAGCAGATGCAGATACGCAGTATTTT. The full variable domain, its missing parts supplied by reference TRBV15 and TRBJ2-3, is DAMVIQNPRYQVTQFGKPVTLSCSQTLNHNVMYWYQQKSSQAPKLLFHYYDKDFNNEADTPDNFQSRRPNTSFCFLDIRSPGLGDTAMYLCATSRTLADADTQYFGPGTRLTVL.

The chain employs TRBV14 and TRBJ2-3; 8 bases are a match to TRBD2. Germline V CDR1 and CDR2: SGHDN, FVKESK. V dropped 4 bases and J dropped 4; count of bases not matched to a gene: 10. This CDR3 is 16 amino acids long. The CDR3 nucleotides read TGTGCCAGCAGCCCCTTTGGGCGGGGGGAAGCAGATACGCAGTATTTT. Its translation is CASSPFGRGEADTQYF.

In its sample, this clonotype was seen many times. This could be a read error, since a much larger clone is one nucleotide away. J is TRBJ2-1 and V is TRBV6-6; TRBD2 matches 8 bases. The DNA end is a closer match to TRBJ2-7, so the J assignment may be wrong. Looked up from germline, CDR1 is MNHNY and CDR2 is SVGAGI (reference sequence). CDR3 size: 14 residues. The CDR3 DNA sequence: TGTGCCAGCTCGGCGGGGGGTACTTACAATGAGCAGTACTTC. The encoded protein is CASSAGGTYNEQYF.

This clonotype was seen at least ten times. The chain combines TRBV6-2 or TRBV6-3 with TRBJ1-2; possibly TRBD1 for D (6 bases). CDR3 length: 12 amino acids. V dropped 6 bases and J dropped 8 bases, with 13 bases sitting between them. Germline CDR1 MNHEY, CDR2 SVGEGT. CDR3 DNA: TGTGCCAGCAGCCCCCGGGACAACGGCTACACCTTC. Its translation is CASSPRDNGYTF.

This clonotype was recorded many times. V usage is TRBV28 and J usage is TRBJ2-1; D gene unclear. CDR1 is MDHEN and CDR2 is SYDVKM in the germline V gene. This CDR3 has 13 residues. Trimming took off 3 bases at V and 6 bases at J, with 9 bases between the two ends. The CDR3: CASSFPHGNEQFF. In nucleotides, the CDR3 is TGTGCCAGCAGTTTTCCCCACGGCAATGAGCAGTTCTTC.

The rearrangement uses TRBV18 and TRBJ2-7; 7 positions match TRBD1. CDR1 and CDR2 from the germline V gene are KGHSH and LQKENI. This CDR3 has 14 residues. Trimming removed 4 bases from V and 0 bases from J; junction bases left unmatched: 3. CDR3 region: CASSQGTASYEQYF. The CDR3 DNA reads as TGTGCCAGCTCACAAGGGACAGCCTCCTACGAGCAGTACTTC.

The chain employs TRBV10-3 and TRBJ2-7, with 11 bases aligning to TRBD1. The CDR3 is 15 residues long. V trimming: 3 bases; J trimming: 3 bases; junction bases outside the gene matches: 4. The germline gives CDR1 ENHRY, CDR2 SYGVKD. Here the CDR3 DNA reads TGTGCCATCAGTGACCCGGGACAGGGGGTCTACGAGCAGTACTTC. Translation: CAISDPGQGVYEQYF.